This T cell receptor beta chain was identified in a study of read filtering for tumor transcriptome and immune sequencing. Background on the study: Among patients, approximately 17 were male and approximately 15 female, aged about 47 to 85 (mean about 69).

This library used 300 to 500 ng RNA and molecular barcoded adaptors spanning alpha/delta and beta/gamma chains. TCRdb called the reads again in MiXCR, with one record for every CDR3 protein. The sample gives about 41,000 distinct CDR3 sequences, about an eighth of which show up once; approximately 30% is in the top ten. Study-wide points: Correlation between methods rose after single-read clonotypes were removed. RNA-seq captured clonotypes less deeply and reliably than IR-seq. Approximately 82% of IR-seq clonotypes had one read, totaling approximately 3.3% of reads; RNA-seq: 74.6% and 44.6%.

The CDR3 consists of 12 residues. V shed 7 bases and J shed 3 bases, with 9 bases lying between them. Germline V gene data show CDR1 as MNHNS and CDR2 as SASEGT. This clonotype appeared a few times. Its specificity is unknown. Sequenced sample: a population of CD138-negative cells sorted from bone marrow. The receptor was isolated from a donor aged 40 or over with multiple myeloma. This sequence joins TRBV6-1 and TRBJ1-1, with D unclear. The CDR3 region is CASMTLYTEAFF. In nucleotides, the CDR3 is TGTGCCAGCATGACCCTTTACACTGAAGCTTTCTTT.